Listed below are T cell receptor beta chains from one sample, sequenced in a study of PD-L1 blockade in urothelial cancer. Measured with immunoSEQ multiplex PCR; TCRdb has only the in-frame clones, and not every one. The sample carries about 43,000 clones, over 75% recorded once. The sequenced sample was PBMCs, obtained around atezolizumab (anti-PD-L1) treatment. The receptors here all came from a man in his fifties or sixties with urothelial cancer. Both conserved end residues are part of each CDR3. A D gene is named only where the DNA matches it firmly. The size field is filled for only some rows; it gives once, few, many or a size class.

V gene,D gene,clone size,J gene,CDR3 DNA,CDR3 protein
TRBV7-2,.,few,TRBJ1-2,TGTGCCAGCAACATTCAAACAGGGACCTATGGCTACACCTTC,CASNIQTGTYGYTF
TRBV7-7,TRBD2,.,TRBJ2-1,TGTGCTAGCAGCTCTGGGACTAGCGGGACGGCTGAGCAGTTCTTC,CASSSGTSGTAEQFF
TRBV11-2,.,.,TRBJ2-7,TGTGCCAGCAGCTTAACAGGGGCGGGATACGAGCAGTACTTC,CASSLTGAGYEQYF
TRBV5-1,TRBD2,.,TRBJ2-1,TGCGCCAGCAGCGGCTCCGGGACTAGCGGGGGGGCCGGGGTTTTGTTCTTC,CASSGSGTSGGAGVLFF
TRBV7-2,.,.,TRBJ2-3,TGTGCCAGCAGCCTAAGCACAGATACGCAGTATTTT,CASSLSTDTQYF
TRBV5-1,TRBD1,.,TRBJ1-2,TGCGCCAGCAGCAAGCAGGGGGCGGCTGGCTACACCTTC,CASSKQGAAGYTF
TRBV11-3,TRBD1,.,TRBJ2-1,TGTGCCAGCAGCTTTGGACAGGGACGGGGTGTGGGCACGGCACACAATGAGCAGTTCTTC,CASSFGQGRGVGTAHNEQFF
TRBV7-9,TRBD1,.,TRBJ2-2,TGTGCCAGCAGCTTTGAGGGGGCCTCCGGGGAGCTGTTTTTT,CASSFEGASGELFF
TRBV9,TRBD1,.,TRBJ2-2,TGTGCCAGCACCCTCTCCAGGGGGCCCTACACCGGGGAGCTGTTTTTT,CASTLSRGPYTGELFF
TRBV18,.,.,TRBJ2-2,TGTGCCAGCTCACGGGCAGCCCTGAACACCGGGGAGCTGTTTTTT,CASSRAALNTGELFF
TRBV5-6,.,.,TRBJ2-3,TGTGCCAGCACAGGGCTTGGCGCAAGCACAGATACGCAGTATTTT,CASTGLGASTDTQYF
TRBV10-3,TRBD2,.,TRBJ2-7,TGTGCCATCAGTGACCCGGGACTAGCGGGAGACTACGAGCAGTACTTC,CAISDPGLAGDYEQYF
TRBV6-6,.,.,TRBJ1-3,TGTGCCAGCAGCCAAAGACAGGCTGGGTCTGGAAACACCATATATTTT,CASSQRQAGSGNTIYF
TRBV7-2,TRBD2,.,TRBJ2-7,TGTGCCAGCAGCTTAGGGGGACTAGCGGGGAGCGAGCAGTACTTC,CASSLGGLAGSEQYF
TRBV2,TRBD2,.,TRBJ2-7,TGTGCCAGCAGCCTCGCGGGACTAGCGGCCTACGAGCAGTACTTC,CASSLAGLAAYEQYF
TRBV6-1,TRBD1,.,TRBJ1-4,TGTGCCAGCAGTGAAGGGACAGGGGTCGAAAAACTGTTTTTT,CASSEGTGVEKLFF
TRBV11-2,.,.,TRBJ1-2,TGTGCCAGCAGCTCACCGCGGGGGGGGAGACGGAAGTTATATGGCTACACCTTC,CASSSPRGGRRKLYGYTF
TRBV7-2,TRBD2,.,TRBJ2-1,TGTGCCAGCAGCTGGGTCGGGACTAGCAATGAGCAGTTCTTC,CASSWVGTSNEQFF
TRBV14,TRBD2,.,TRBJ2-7,TGTGCCAGCAGTCCCAGACTAAGTAGCGGGAGGGCCGAGGCCGAGCAGTACTTC,CASSPRLSSGRAEAEQYF
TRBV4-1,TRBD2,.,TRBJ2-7,TGCGCCAGCAGCCAGAAACTAGCGGCCCCCTACGAGCAGTACTTC,CASSQKLAAPYEQYF
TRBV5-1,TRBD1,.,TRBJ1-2,TGCGCCAGCAGCCAAGGACAGGGGAAAAGTGGCTACACCTTC,CASSQGQGKSGYTF
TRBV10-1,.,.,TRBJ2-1,TGCGCCAGCAGTGGTAACCGGGAGCAGTTCTTC,CASSGNREQFF